This TCR beta chain was profiled in a study of T cell responses to AZD1222 COVID-19 vaccine. Study-wide results and caveats: Donor demographics were predominantly white British with a female majority; clonal diversity may be underestimated.

TCRdb's copy holds only in-frame clones and misses some; the assay was immunoSEQ multiplex PCR. The repertoire consists of 75,000 to 90,000 clones, with roughly 90% occurring once and the leading ten covering about 5.2%. The CDR3 extends over 14 amino acids. Germline CDR1 and CDR2: MDHEN and SYDVKM. Trimming pared 7 bases from V and 2 bases from J, leaving 14 bases between. Concerning this clone: Its antigen remains unidentified.

The sample in question was peripheral blood, obtained on day 0 of AZD1222 vaccination. This TCR derives from an adult in good health. V is TRBV28 and J is TRBJ1-2; TRBD1 is a possible D gene (5 bases). For the CDR3, the DNA is TGTGCCAGCACCCGCGGGGGGTTGAACTATGGCTACACCTTC. It yields the protein CASTRGGLNYGYTF.